A selection of T cell receptor beta chains follows, all from one sample in a study of post-analysis software for immune sequencing data. TCRdb ran MiXCR on the PCR reads and lists one entry per CDR3 protein. The table includes 500,000 to 600,000 distinct CDR3 sequences, around 44% detected once. Source material: blood. All receptors derive from a girl between 10 and 17 years old with multiple sclerosis. The CDR3 runs from the conserved cysteine through the conserved F or W. The D gene is left open where the match is weak. Expanded clones get a size class; other rows say once, few or many, or leave the size out.

J	V	size	D	DNA	CDR3
TRBJ2-7	TRBV6-1	-	TRBD2	TGTGCCAGCAGTGTAGTAACTAGCGGGTCCTACGAGCAGTACTTC	CASSVVTSGSYEQYF
TRBJ2-5	TRBV5-1	few	-	TGCGCCAGCAAGGGAAAGAGGGAGACCCAGTACTTC	CASKGKRETQYF
TRBJ2-1	TRBV9	-	TRBD2	TGTGCCAGCAGCTCAAGACTAGCGGGGAACTACAATGAGCAGTTCTTC	CASSSRLAGNYNEQFF
TRBJ2-1	TRBV9	few	-	TGTGCCAGCAGCGTAGGGGTAGGGGGGAGGTACAATGAGCAGTTCTTC	CASSVGVGGRYNEQFF
TRBJ2-1	TRBV9	few	-	TGTGCCAGCAGCGTAGCAGAGGGGGGCTACAATGAGCAGTTCTTC	CASSVAEGGYNEQFF
TRBJ1-2	TRBV20-1	-	TRBD1	TGCAGTAATCAGCCAAATCCGGGACAGGGATTTACCGGCTACACCTTC	CSNQPNPGQGFTGYTF
TRBJ2-1	TRBV12-3/TRBV12-4	few	-	TGTGCCAGCAGTCGACGGGGTCTCTCCTACAATGAGCAGTTCTTC	CASSRRGLSYNEQFF
TRBJ1-2	TRBV10-3	few	-	TGTGCCATCAGCCTACGGGACAAAAACTATGGCTACACCTTC	CAISLRDKNYGYTF
TRBJ2-3	TRBV12-3/TRBV12-4	few	-	TGTGCCAGCCGTGACAGAGGCCTCCCAGATACGCAGTATTTT	CASRDRGLPDTQYF
TRBJ1-2	TRBV20-1	few	-	TGCGGTGCTAGGGCGTATGGCTACACCTTC	CGARAYGYTF
TRBJ1-4	TRBV25-1	few	-	TGTGCCAGCAGCGGGCAGCAGAATGAAAAACTGTTTTTT	CASSGQQNEKLFF
TRBJ2-5	TRBV6-5	few	TRBD2	TGTGCCAGCAGTCACACCCTAAGGGGACTAGGGGAGACCCAGTACTTC	CASSHTLRGLGETQYF
TRBJ2-7	TRBV21-1	few	-	TGTGCCAGCAAGAACAGCTACGAGCAGTACTTC	CASKNSYEQYF
TRBJ2-6	TRBV12-3/TRBV12-4	few	TRBD2	TGTGCCAGCAGTTTTTTAGCGGGGGGTCAAACAGCTGGGGCCAACGTCCTGACTTTC	CASSFLAGGQTAGANVLTF
TRBJ2-1	TRBV29-1	-	TRBD2	TGCAGCGTCACTGGACTAGCGGGAGTGGGGAGCTCCTACAATGAGCAGTTCTTC	CSVTGLAGVGSSYNEQFF
TRBJ2-1	TRBV13	-	-	TGTGCCAGCAGCTCCAAAGGCGGCAATGAGCAGTTCTTC	CASSSKGGNEQFF
TRBJ1-2	TRBV24-1	once	TRBD1	TGTGCCACCAGGGGCCCGACAGGGGGCCATGGCTACACCTTC	CATRGPTGGHGYTF
TRBJ1-2	TRBV7-9	-	-	TGTGCCAGCAGCTTCGAGGAGCCTAGAGGCGGCTACACCTTC	CASSFEEPRGGYTF
TRBJ1-2	TRBV12-3/TRBV12-4	-	-	TGTGCCAGCAGTGGGGGTCGACAGTCACTAGGCTATGGCTACACCTTC	CASSGGRQSLGYGYTF
TRBJ2-7	TRBV6-6	-	-	TGTGCCAGCAGGCCCGGGACACTAACCTACGAGCAGTACTTC	CASRPGTLTYEQYF
TRBJ2-2	TRBV4-1	few	-	TGCGCCAGCAGCCAAGTTCCCTTCTGGACGAGCACGGGGGAGCTGTTTTTT	CASSQVPFWTSTGELFF
TRBJ2-1	TRBV6-5	-	-	TGTGCCAGCAGTTACTCGAGGTCGTCGAGCTCCTACAATGAGCAGTTCTTC	CASSYSRSSSSYNEQFF
TRBJ2-1	TRBV12-3/TRBV12-4	-	-	TGTGCCAGCAGTTCTCTCCCGGGGCAGGGCGCTTTCTCTTCGCATGAGCAGTTCTTC	CASSSLPGQGAFSSHEQFF
TRBJ2-5	TRBV12-3/TRBV12-4	-	-	TGTGCCAGCAGGACAGGAGGGCAGGGGAGAGAGACCCAGTACTTC	CASRTGGQGRETQYF
TRBJ2-7	TRBV12-3/TRBV12-4	few	TRBD2	TGTGCCAGCAGTTCCCTAGCGGGGGGGACCTCCTCGCGCGAGCAGTACTTC	CASSSLAGGTSSREQYF
TRBJ1-2	TRBV5-1	few	TRBD1	TGCGCCAGCAGCGCGGAACCGGGACAGGGACCAGATTGGGGCTATGGCTACACCTTC	CASSAEPGQGPDWGYGYTF
TRBJ2-4	TRBV27	-	-	TGTGCCAGCAGTTTATCCAGGACCAAAAACATTCAGTACTTC	CASSLSRTKNIQYF
TRBJ2-5	TRBV20-1	-	TRBD2	TGCAGTGCTAGAGATTGGCGGGGGGCCGCGGGAGAGACCCAGTACTTC	CSARDWRGAAGETQYF
TRBJ2-7	TRBV5-1	few	-	TGCGCCAGCAGCTTGGGGACTCGATGGTTAAGGGGGGCCCCCTACGAGCAGTACTTC	CASSLGTRWLRGAPYEQYF
TRBJ2-1	TRBV5-6	few	-	TGTGCCAGCAGCTTCATGGCCGGGAGTGGTTCCTACAATGAGCAGTTCTTC	CASSFMAGSGSYNEQFF
TRBJ2-3	TRBV12-3/TRBV12-4	-	-	TGTGCCAGCAGTTTAGGAGTCGGGAATACGCAGTATTTT	CASSLGVGNTQYF
TRBJ2-1	TRBV5-1	-	-	TGCGCCAGCAGCTTGGAATGGTCCTACAATGAGCACTTCTTC	CASSLEWSYNEHFF
TRBJ2-7	TRBV5-1	-	TRBD1	TGCGCCAGCAGCGAGAGGACAGGGGCGGATAGCGAGCAGTACTTC	CASSERTGADSEQYF
TRBJ2-3	TRBV10-3	few	-	TGTGCCATCAGTGAGAGTGGCGTCACAGATACGCAGTATTTT	CAISESGVTDTQYF
TRBJ1-1	TRBV12-3/TRBV12-4	-	-	TGTGCCAGCAGCATCAGGGAAAACACTGAAGCTTTCTTT	CASSIRENTEAFF
TRBJ1-2	TRBV10-3	-	-	TGTGCCATCAGGGACGAAGGCAACTATGGCTACACCTTC	CAIRDEGNYGYTF
TRBJ2-7	TRBV25-1	-	-	TGTGCCAGCAGTGATATCAAACCATACAATGAGCAGTACTTC	CASSDIKPYNEQYF
TRBJ2-1	TRBV5-1	-	TRBD2	TGCGCCAGCAATGCGGTAGCGGGGCGCAATGAGCAGTTCTTC	CASNAVAGRNEQFF
TRBJ2-3	TRBV12-3/TRBV12-4	-	-	TGTGCCAGCAGTCCCAGAGGTGGCGACTCACGCGCAGATGCGCAGTATTTT	CASSPRGGDSRADAQYF
TRBJ2-6	TRBV10-2	-	-	TGCGCCAGCAGTTGGGGTGGGGCCAACGTCCTGACTTTC	CASSWGGANVLTF
TRBJ1-2	TRBV5-1	-	TRBD1	TGCGCCAGCAGCTTGTGGCACAGGGGGCGAAATGGCTACACCTTC	CASSLWHRGRNGYTF
TRBJ2-1	TRBV5-1	-	TRBD2	TGCGCCAGCAGCTGCCTAGCGGACTCTTACAATGAGCAGTTCTTC	CASSCLADSYNEQFF
TRBJ2-7	TRBV4-2	few	-	TGTGCCAGCAGACCAGCCGGGGACCCTTACGAGCAGTACTTC	CASRPAGDPYEQYF
TRBJ2-5	TRBV20-1	-	-	TGCAGTGCTAGAGATCGTATGAACAGCCAAGAGACCCAGTACTTC	CSARDRMNSQETQYF
TRBJ2-1	TRBV4-3	few	TRBD2	TGCGCCAGCAGCCAAGAGGGAGCGGGAGGGTACAATGAGCAGTTCTTC	CASSQEGAGGYNEQFF
TRBJ2-7	TRBV7-9	-	-	TGTGCCAGCAGCCGGGATCCCTACGAGCAGTACTTC	CASSRDPYEQYF
TRBJ2-6	TRBV10-3	-	-	TGTGCCATCAGTGAGTCGAGAGGGATCGGGGCCAACGTCCTGACTTTC	CAISESRGIGANVLTF
TRBJ2-1	TRBV11-2	-	-	TGTGCCAGCTTGAGGGAGCGTAGCACTGAGCAGTTCTTC	CASLRERSTEQFF